This entry lists 5 T cell receptor beta chains sequenced from one sample in a study of CD8 T cells in ankylosing spondylitis. TCRdb reanalysed the 5' RACE reads using MiXCR and keeps one entry per CDR3 protein. This table has more than 150,000 distinct CDR3 sequences, roughly 12% appearing once. The sample comprised blood, either unsorted or a sorted T cell fraction (not recorded which). These receptors all stem from a male donor with ankylosing spondylitis or in good health (not recorded which).

This clonotype has just a few counts. The rearrangement links TRBV27 to TRBJ2-5, with a tentative D call TRBD1 (6 bases). Germline V CDR1 and CDR2: MNHEY, SMNVEV (reference sequence). CDR3 size: 15 residues. Trimming took 4 bases from V and 1 from J, leaving 13 bases between them. The CDR3 DNA reads as TGTGCCAGCAGTTCGCCACAACAGGGCCAAGAGACCCAGTACTTC. It codes for CASSSPQQGQETQYF.

This clonotype was seen more than once but under ten times. V and J are TRBV30 and TRBJ1-2; maybe TRBD1 (6 bases). From germline, CDR1 is GTSNPN and CDR2 SVGIG (reference sequence). The CDR3 consists of 13 residues. Trimming removed 2 bases from V and 5 bases from J, with 12 bases in between. This CDR3 reads CAWSPTGLYGYTF. The DNA of the CDR3 is TGTGCCTGGAGTCCAACAGGGTTATATGGCTACACCTTC.

This chain connects TRBV11-3 to TRBJ2-1, with D possibly matching TRBD2 (7 bases). The germline V and J ends were trimmed by 1 base and 8 bases, with 15 bases remaining between them. In germline, CDR1 is SGHNT, CDR2 YENEEA. This CDR3 is 15 amino acids long. CDR3 sequence reads: CASSLVYGGLYEQFF. CDR3 DNA: TGTGCCAGCAGCTTAGTCTACGGGGGGCTTTATGAGCAGTTCTTC.

This clonotype showed up many times. The gene calls are TRBV12-3 or TRBV12-4 and TRBJ2-3; the match to TRBD1 covers 7 bases. With V trimmed by 6 bases and J by 2 bases, 5 bases remained unmatched. This CDR3 is built from 14 residues. The CDR3 protein is CASSPGQSTDTQYF. The DNA for the CDR3 is TGTGCCAGCAGCCCGGGACAGTCCACAGATACGCAGTATTTT.

This clonotype turned up a few times. The gene calls are TRBV3-1 and TRBJ1-2, with D unresolved. The CDR3 extends over 15 amino acids. Germline V CDR1 and CDR2: LGHDT, YNNKEL (reference sequence). V was trimmed by 0 bases and J by 8 bases, leaving 16 bases between them. CDR3 bases: TGTGCCAGCAGCCAAGATTTAAAGGGTCTGGAAGGCTACACCTTC. Protein product: CASSQDLKGLEGYTF. Full variable domain (outside the CDR3, taken from reference TRBV3-1 and TRBJ1-2): DTAVSQTPKYLVTQMGNDKSIKCEQNLGHDTMYWYKQDSKKFLKIMFSYNNKELIINETVPNRFSPKSPDKAHLNLHINSLELGDSAVYFCASSQDLKGLEGYTFGSGTRLTVV.